One and the same sample provided the 29 T cell receptor beta chains below, sequenced in a study of graft-versus-host responses after intestinal transplantation. TCRdb keeps only in-frame clones here, not all; method: immunoSEQ multiplex PCR. The table includes approximately 99,000 clones, roughly nine tenths detected once. Antigens of these TCRs are unknown. The sample in question was unstimulated CD4+ T cells sorted from spleen or lymph node cells, obtained before transplant. The receptors were gathered from a human donor who was the organ donor for an intestinal transplant.

The chain joins TRBV20-1 to TRBJ2-5; the D is unclear. Germline lookup yields CDR1 DFQATT and CDR2 SNEGSKA (reference sequence). The CDR3 is made up of 10 amino acids. V was pared by 4 bases and J by 3 bases, with 3 bases between. CDR3 sequence: CSAIEETQYF. CDR3 bases: TGCAGTGCTATAGAAGAGACCCAGTACTTC.

V and J are TRBV7-2 and TRBJ2-7; D not resolved. The CDR3 is made up of 12 amino acids. Germline CDR1 and CDR2: SGHTA and FQGNSA. The V gene lost 4 bases and the J gene lost 2 bases, with 6 bases spanning the gap. The CDR3 spells CASSSFAYEQYF. In DNA, the CDR3 is TGTGCCAGCAGCTCCTTCGCCTACGAGCAGTACTTC.

The V gene is TRBV7-9, the J gene TRBJ1-4, with TRBD1 as a possible D gene (6 bases). CDR3 size: 15 residues. Trimming removed 5 bases from V and 5 bases from J, with 15 bases in between. Germline V CDR1 and CDR2: SEHNR, FQNEAQ (reference sequence). The CDR3 DNA follows: TGTGCCAGCAGCCCAGGGGCCGGGCCAAATGAAAAACTGTTTTTT. It codes for CASSPGAGPNEKLFF.

J is TRBJ1-1 and V is TRBV10-1; 8 bases match TRBD1. The CDR3 loop spans 16 amino acids. V lost 8 bases to trimming and J lost 3 bases; unmatched junction nucleotides: 14. The germline CDR1 and CDR2 sequences are WNHNN and SYGVQD (reference sequence). The chain's CDR3 is CASRPDRDKEYTEAFF. In DNA form, the CDR3 reads TGCGCCAGCCGCCCGGACAGGGATAAAGAGTACACTGAAGCTTTCTTT.

Regarding this clone: At the DNA level, this CDR3 is encoded by other sequences in the same sample as well. The CDR3 spells CASLAGGSTDTQYF. In DNA form, the CDR3 reads TGCGCCAGCCTAGCGGGGGGTTCCACAGATACGCAGTATTTT. This chain connects TRBV5-1 to TRBJ2-3, with 11 bases identical to TRBD2. Germline lookup yields CDR1 SGHRS and CDR2 YFSETQ. The CDR3 runs 14 residues. After removal of 7 bases from V and 2 bases from J, the junction contained 3 bases not matched to a gene.

This chain links TRBV7-2 with TRBJ1-2; no firm D call. From germline, CDR1 is SGHTA and CDR2 FQGNSA. With 5 bases removed from V and 7 bases from J, the gap between germline ends came to 20 bases. CDR3 length: 15 residues. This chain's CDR3 is CASSPTIGGYVGYTF. The DNA for the CDR3 is TGTGCCAGCAGCCCTACTATCGGCGGATACGTTGGCTACACCTTC.

This clone was detected only a few times. The rearrangement uses TRBV7-9 and TRBJ2-7; no firm D call. This CDR3 spans 15 amino acids. In germline, CDR1 is SEHNR, CDR2 FQNEAQ (reference sequence). The V end was cut by 5 bases, the J end by 6 bases, with 20 bases between. This CDR3 is CASSPQVDTLSEQYF. Written as DNA, the CDR3 is TGTGCCAGCAGCCCTCAAGTTGACACTCTTAGCGAGCAGTACTTC.

Remarks on this clone: The CDR3 ends on some other residue instead of the conserved phenylalanine or tryptophan, so this is likely a read error. V is TRBV4-3 and J is TRBJ1-2; maybe TRBD1 (5 bases). The CDR3 totals 12 residues. Trimming stripped 1 base from V and 5 bases from J, with 5 bases between. Per the germline V gene, CDR1 is LGHNA and CDR2 is YSLEER. This CDR3 reads CASSQAGYGYTL. CDR3 bases: TGCGCCAGCAGCCAAGCAGGGTATGGCTACACCCTC.

This chain connects TRBV4-2 to TRBJ2-2, with D tentatively TRBD1 (6 bases). The germline V gene encodes CDR1 LGHNA and CDR2 YNFKEQ. The CDR3 runs to 17 residues. Trimming took off 1 base at V and 0 bases at J, with 12 bases between the two ends. The CDR3, as DNA: TGTGCCAGCAGCCAAGTAGTCGCAGGGGCGAACACCGGGGAGCTGTTTTTT. Protein: CASSQVVAGANTGELFF.

This chain joins TRBV5-1 and TRBJ2-7; 10 nucleotides agree with TRBD1. Germline CDR1 is SGHRS and CDR2 is YFSETQ. J lost 4 bases, V lost 0 bases, and 16 bases had no gene match. This CDR3 has 19 amino acids. The CDR3 region is CASSLAFAGGGTGVYEQYF. In DNA form, the CDR3 reads TGCGCCAGCAGCTTGGCCTTTGCGGGAGGCGGGACAGGGGTTTACGAGCAGTACTTC.

The chain combines TRBV18 with TRBJ2-1, with D perhaps TRBD1 (6 bases). V was trimmed by 1 base and J by 3 bases, leaving 10 bases between them. The V gene's germline CDR1 is KGHSH and CDR2 LQKENI. The CDR3 sequence is 15 residues long. The CDR3 spells CASSPLPDSYNEQFF. The CDR3, as DNA: TGTGCCAGCTCACCACTGCCGGACAGCTACAATGAGCAGTTCTTC.

This clone was recorded only once. The chain links TRBV18 to TRBJ1-1; D unresolved. Looked up from germline, CDR1 is KGHSH and CDR2 is LQKENI. Trimming stripped 3 bases from V and 8 bases from J, with 13 bases between. The CDR3 covers 13 residues. The CDR3 spells CASSPGPGREAFF. CDR3 coding DNA: TGTGCCAGCTCACCGGGCCCGGGAAGGGAAGCTTTCTTT.

The CDR3 protein is CATSRGTSASTDTQYF. The DNA of the CDR3 is TGTGCCACCAGCAGAGGGACTAGCGCTAGCACAGATACGCAGTATTTT. The V call is TRBV15, the J call TRBJ2-3; 9 positions match TRBD2. Germline V CDR1 and CDR2: LNHNV, YYDKDF (reference sequence). V shed 1 base and J 0 bases; nucleotides not matched to a gene: 2. The length of the CDR3 is 16 residues.

The V gene is TRBV4-1, the J gene TRBJ2-7, with 8 bases fitting TRBD2. The CDR3 runs to 18 residues. CDR1 and CDR2 from the germline V gene are MGHRA and YSYEKL. Germline trimming cut 1 base from V and 0 bases from J; bases unmatched to any gene: 11. In DNA, the CDR3 is TGCGCCAGCAGCCAAGTCCCATCGTCTAGCGGGCCCTCCTACGAGCAGTACTTC. It is translated as CASSQVPSSSGPSYEQYF.

CDR3 nucleotide sequence: TGTGCCAGCAGTTCCGGTGGAGAGGGAGGCACTGAAGCTTTCTTT. Translating it yields CASSSGGEGGTEAFF. The J gene is TRBJ1-1, the V gene TRBV28, with no clear D. The V gene lost 4 bases and the J gene lost 4 bases, with 16 bases spanning the gap. This CDR3 spans 15 amino acids. The germline V gene has CDR1 MDHEN and CDR2 SYDVKM. The variable domain in full, with the rest retrieved from reference TRBV28 and TRBJ1-1, is DVKVTQSSRYLVKRTGEKVFLECVQDMDHENMFWYRQDPGLGLRLIYFSYDVKMKEKGDIPEGYSVSREKKERFSLILESASTNQTSMYLCASSSGGEGGTEAFFGQGTRLTVV.

The chain has TRBV19 and TRBJ1-2; 7 positions agree with TRBD1. Germline trimming cut 7 bases from V and 2 bases from J; bases unmatched to any gene: 4. The length of the CDR3 is 13 residues. CDR1 LNHDA and CDR2 SQIVND come from the germline V gene (reference sequence). CDR3 residues: CASNRGVNYGYTF. The DNA for the CDR3 is TGTGCCAGTAACAGGGGAGTCAACTATGGCTACACCTTC. The variable domain in full, with the rest retrieved from reference TRBV19 and TRBJ1-2, is DGGITQSPKYLFRKEGQNVTLSCEQNLNHDAMYWYRQDPGQGLRLIYYSQIVNDFQKGDIAEGYSVSREKKESFPLTVTSAQKNPTAFYLCASNRGVNYGYTFGSGTRLTVV.

The chain joins TRBV9 to TRBJ1-4; tentatively, D is TRBD1 (5 bases). V lost 0 bases and J 5 bases, leaving 8 bases between the germline ends. Germline lookup yields CDR1 SGDLS and CDR2 YYNGEE. The CDR3 runs 14 residues. The CDR3 region is CASSVGGRNEKLFF. CDR3 nucleotides: TGTGCCAGCAGCGTAGGGGGGAGGAATGAAAAACTGTTTTTT.

This clone was seen just once. The V gene is TRBV15, the J gene TRBJ1-1; no clear D gene. The CDR3 extends over 16 amino acids. Per germline, CDR1 LNHNV and CDR2 YYDKDF (reference sequence). V lost 0 bases and J lost 4, with 15 bases in between. CDR3 protein: CATSRDHNGAGTEAFF. The DNA of the CDR3 is TGTGCCACCAGCAGAGACCACAACGGCGCGGGCACTGAAGCTTTCTTT.

On this clone: Other DNA sequences in this specimen translate into the identical CDR3. This chain links TRBV27 with TRBJ2-7; 10 nucleotides agree with TRBD1. The V gene's germline CDR1 is MNHEY and CDR2 SMNVEV (reference sequence). V trimming: 5 bases; J trimming: 2 bases; junction bases outside the gene matches: 3. This CDR3 region has 14 residues. CDR3 nucleotide sequence: TGTGCCAGCAGTCGACAGGGGGCGACCTACGAGCAGTACTTC. Translating gives CASSRQGATYEQYF.

The table lists this clone with a few counts. This chain links TRBV4-1 with TRBJ1-2; D possibly corresponds to TRBD1 (6 bases). The CDR3 is 16 residues long. Germline loops: CDR1 MGHRA, CDR2 YSYEKL. Between the trimmed V and J ends, which lost 0 bases and 3 bases, there was a span of 14 bases. CDR3 region: CASSQESGGADYGYTF. As DNA, the CDR3 is TGCGCCAGCAGCCAAGAAAGTGGGGGGGCCGACTATGGCTACACCTTC.

The chain employs TRBV7-2 and TRBJ2-5; D is unresolved. The ends were cut back, 5 bases at V and 2 bases at J, with 9 bases in the middle. The CDR3 sequence is 13 residues long. Germline V CDR1 and CDR2: SGHTA, FQGNSA. The CDR3: CASSPRRQETQYF. The CDR3 DNA reads as TGTGCCAGCAGCCCCCGTCGGCAAGAGACCCAGTACTTC.

The chain joins TRBV18 to TRBJ2-5; D remains unclear. V gave up 4 bases and J gave up 5 bases, with 5 bases separating them. This CDR3 comprises 11 residues. The germline gives CDR1 KGHSH, CDR2 LQKENI. Here the CDR3 DNA reads TGTGCCAGCTCACACGAGGAGACCCAGTACTTC. It specifies CASSHEETQYF.

In DNA form, the CDR3 reads TGTGCCAGCAGCCAAGATGCGGGGGCGCTGAGATGGGGTGCCAAAAACATTCAGTACTTC. Translation: CASSQDAGALRWGAKNIQYF. This chain joins TRBV4-2 and TRBJ2-4, with TRBD2 as a possible D gene (7 bases). The CDR3 totals 20 residues. Germline values: CDR1 LGHNA, CDR2 YNFKEQ. Trimming took off 0 bases at V and 1 base at J, with 22 bases between the two ends.

This chain links TRBV6-5 with TRBJ2-2; a possible D gene is TRBD1 (6 bases). The CDR3 is 14 residues long. CDR1 and CDR2 from the germline V gene are MNHEY and SVGAGI. V was cut by 6 bases and J by 6 bases, with 14 bases left in between. The CDR3 spells CASSWQGGPGELFF. For the CDR3, the DNA is TGTGCCAGCAGCTGGCAAGGGGGTCCCGGGGAGCTGTTTTTT.

The chain has TRBV11-2 and TRBJ1-3, with TRBD1 matching over 9 bases. The junction had 14 bases not matched to a gene; V was cut back by 5 bases and J by 9 bases. CDR3 length: 16 amino acids. Germline-derived CDR1 and CDR2 are SGHAT and FQNNGV. As DNA, the CDR3 is TGTGCCAGCAGCGCCAGCCGGGACAGGGTAGAAAGCACCATATATTTT. Protein: CASSASRDRVESTIYF.

The chain is built from TRBV7-2 and TRBJ1-3; 7 nucleotides match TRBD1. Germline V gene lookup returns CDR1 SGHTA and CDR2 FQGNSA. This CDR3 comprises 15 residues. Trimming removed 5 bases from V and 0 bases from J; junction bases left unmatched: 4. CDR3 region: CASSPGTDSGNTIYF. CDR3 DNA: TGTGCCAGCAGCCCCGGGACAGACTCTGGAAACACCATATATTTT.

This sequence joins TRBV18 and TRBJ1-5; 7 bases agree with TRBD1. This CDR3 has 17 amino acids. The trim removed 1 base at V and 6 bases at J, leaving 12 bases unmatched. Germline lookup yields CDR1 KGHSH and CDR2 LQKENI. The CDR3 region has the DNA TGTGCCAGCTCACCACAGAATGGAGGGGGCGTCGGTCAGCCCCAGCATTTT. The encoded protein is CASSPQNGGGVGQPQHF.

The chain uses TRBV5-4 and TRBJ1-1; the D is unclear. The V end was cut by 4 bases, the J end by 1 base, with 5 bases between. CDR1 and CDR2 (germline): SGHNT, YYREEE (reference sequence). This CDR3 spans 12 amino acids. The chain's CDR3 is CASSLRNTEAFF. CDR3 nucleotides: TGTGCCAGCAGCCTTCGGAACACTGAAGCTTTCTTT.

V and J are TRBV14 and TRBJ2-7; D gene unclear. V shed 1 base and J shed 3 bases, with 10 bases lying between them. The CDR3 is made up of 14 amino acids. The germline gives CDR1 SGHDN, CDR2 FVKESK. CDR3 sequence: CASSQGRVYYEQYF. Written as DNA, the CDR3 is TGTGCCAGCAGCCAAGGTCGCGTTTACTACGAGCAGTACTTC.